A selection of T cell receptor beta chains follows, all from one sample in a study of T cells in Graves' hyperthyroidism and ophthalmopathy. In TCRdb, the multiplex PCR reads were re-called with MiXCR into one record per CDR3 protein. The sample lists over 650,000 distinct CDR3 sequences, roughly 46% occurring once. The sequencing input was peripheral blood or thyroid tissue (not recorded which). The receptors here all came from an adult man with Graves' disease, either hyperthyroidism or ophthalmopathy (not recorded which). CDR3s leave out the opening cysteine and the closing phenylalanine or tryptophan.

cdr3_aa v_call
ASSQDRWNTEAF TRBV7-9
ASSSTYNSPLH TRBV7-3
ASSLWTGGVSPLH TRBV7-6
ASSVDRETQY TRBV10-2
ASSEQGGETQY TRBV2
SVGEQGGGQQY TRBV29-1
AIRGGNTGELF TRBV10-3
ASSLGWGLLIGELF TRBV7-9
SVETGGTEAF TRBV29-1
SVVTQESSYEQY TRBV29-1
SVLEGNQPQH TRBV29-1
ASSDGQGWTQY TRBV2
ASNAPSGLNTEAF TRBV12-3/TRBV12-4
ASSSDRADSPLH TRBV7-9
ASSFGRALKANVLT TRBV7-9
ASSISRGQGDQPQH TRBV19
ASREPGQGDYGYT TRBV2
ASSYRAGGTDTQY TRBV6-6
ASSGTGDNSPLH TRBV12-3/TRBV12-4
VRAVDTEAF TRBV25-1